Presented here are 10 T cell receptor beta chains from one specimen sequenced in a study of CD8+ T cells in alopecia areata. RNA was extracted and reverse transcribed into cDNA as the sequencing template. Clones were read by immunoSEQ multiplex PCR, and TCRdb kept only the in-frame ones, dropping some. The sample consists of some 95,000 clones, roughly two fifths of them appearing once. Specimen: CD4+ T cells sorted from blood. The origin of the receptors is a human donor with alopecia areata.

The table lists this clone with a count of one. J is TRBJ1-2 and V is TRBV11-2; D call uncertain. The CDR3 extends over 14 amino acids. V lost 5 bases and J 0 bases, leaving 10 bases between the germline ends. The V gene's germline CDR1 is SGHAT and CDR2 FQNNGV. The CDR3 DNA reads as TGTGCCAGCAGCACGACCCCACCTAACTATGGCTACACCTTC. This encodes CASSTTPPNYGYTF.

This clone was observed a handful of times. The gene calls are TRBV5-1 and TRBJ2-3; D gene unclear. CDR1 is SGHRS, CDR2 YFSETQ, per germline. Trimming took off 0 bases at V and 6 bases at J, with 2 bases between the two ends. The CDR3 covers 11 residues. The CDR3 region is CASSLDDTQYF. In nucleotides, the CDR3 is TGCGCCAGCAGCTTGGACGATACGCAGTATTTT. The full variable domain, its missing parts supplied by reference TRBV5-1 and TRBJ2-3, is KAGVTQTPRYLIKTRGQQVTLSCSPISGHRSVSWYQQTPGQGLQFLFEYFSETQRNKGNFPGRFSGRQFSNSRSEMNVSTLELGDSALYLCASSLDDTQYFGPGTRLTVL.

In regard to this clone: The junction does not match germline at one end; this may be a read error. The J gene is TRBJ2-5, the V gene TRBV30; D gene unclear. The CDR3 runs 16 residues. The germline V gene has CDR1 GTSNPN and CDR2 SVGIG (reference sequence). The CDR3 reads CAWSAETIGRQGTQYF. The DNA for the CDR3 is TGTGCCTGGAGTGCCGAAACCATCGGGCGTCAAGGGACCCAGTACTTC.

The V call is TRBV5-1, the J call TRBJ2-1; 9 bases agree with TRBD2. This CDR3 comprises 16 residues. Germline V gene data show CDR1 as SGHRS and CDR2 as YFSETQ. V lost 4 bases to trimming and J lost 6 bases; unmatched junction nucleotides: 11. The CDR3 DNA reads as TGCGCCAGCAGCCTTTCTAGGGTAGCGGGAGCCAATGAGCAGTTCTTC. Its protein product is CASSLSRVAGANEQFF.

The rearrangement joins TRBV30 to TRBJ2-7, with 7 bases that match TRBD1. Trimming cost V 3 bases and J 3 bases; bases outside gene matches: 5. The CDR3 consists of 13 residues. CDR1 is GTSNPN, CDR2 SVGIG, per germline (reference sequence). The CDR3 DNA reads TGTGCCTGGAGCGGGGACAGCCACTACGAGCAGTACTTC. Amino acid sequence: CAWSGDSHYEQYF.

This chain uses TRBV28 with TRBJ2-3, with 7 bases lining up with TRBD2. Germline trimming cut 8 bases from V and 5 bases from J; bases unmatched to any gene: 10. The CDR3 totals 14 residues. The germline V gene has CDR1 MDHEN and CDR2 SYDVKM. The CDR3 nucleotides are TGTGCCAGCCGTTACGGGGGGAGTGGAGATACGCAGTATTTT. Its translation: CASRYGGSGDTQYF. The variable domain in full, completed from reference TRBV28 and TRBJ2-3, reads DVKVTQSSRYLVKRTGEKVFLECVQDMDHENMFWYRQDPGLGLRLIYFSYDVKMKEKGDIPEGYSVSREKKERFSLILESASTNQTSMYLCASRYGGSGDTQYFGPGTRLTVL.

This clone has a handful of counts. The chain employs TRBV29-1 and TRBJ2-5, with no clear D. CDR1 is SQVTM and CDR2 is ANQGSEA in the germline V gene. The CDR3 is made up of 16 amino acids. Trimming shortened V by 4 bases and J by 4 bases, and 22 bases separated the two germline ends. The CDR3 loop reads CSVVGARAEAGETQYF. CDR3 in DNA: TGCAGCGTTGTGGGCGCTCGGGCAGAAGCAGGAGAGACCCAGTACTTC.

There are a few counts of this clone. This rearrangement joins TRBV30 to TRBJ1-2; perhaps TRBD1 as D (6 bases). V shed 6 bases and J shed 4 bases, with 9 bases lying between them. Germline V gene lookup returns CDR1 GTSNPN and CDR2 SVGIG (reference sequence). The CDR3 length is 11 residues. CDR3 residues: CACRGAYGYTF. As DNA, the CDR3 is TGTGCCTGCAGGGGCGCCTATGGCTACACCTTC.

This chain links TRBV5-1 with TRBJ2-5; D is unclear. CDR1 is SGHRS and CDR2 is YFSETQ in the germline V gene. The germline V and J ends were trimmed by 7 bases and 2 bases, with 9 bases remaining between them. The CDR3 is made up of 12 amino acids. CDR3 region: CASGTAQETQYF. The DNA for the CDR3 is TGCGCCAGCGGAACAGCTCAAGAGACCCAGTACTTC.

Note on this clone: A much larger clone differs from this one at a single base, so this may be a read error. The sample holds other DNA sequences that translate to the same CDR3. This chain uses TRBV7-9 with TRBJ2-5; D is ambiguous. The length of the CDR3 is 11 residues. V lost 3 bases and J 2 bases, leaving 1 base between the germline ends. Germline V lookup: CDR1 SEHNR, CDR2 FQNEAQ (reference sequence). This chain's CDR3 is CASSFQETQYF. The CDR3 DNA reads as TGTGCCAGCAGCTTTCAAGAGACCCAGTACTTC.